This T cell receptor (beta chain) was found in a study of T-cell memory formation after mild COVID-19 (dated by TCRdb to about 2021). Concerning the study at large: Most TCR sequence clusters were specific to one of the two donors. The cohort was made up of two young adult volunteers, one female and one male, who were previously healthy. Longitudinal TCRalpha and TCRbeta repertoire sequencing tracked T-cell clones expanding and contracting after mild COVID-19 in a couple of donors. Results and caveats for the whole study, not just this receptor: Contracting CD4+ clones were located mainly in the CM and EM memory subsets, whereas CD8+ clones were found to be enriched in EMRA. Only two mild cases were covered in the study, and larger cohorts including severe cases with pre-infection samples were considered necessary. From day 15 to 85, contracting clones showed balanced CD4/CD8 phenotypes, whereas a second wave of clones that expanded from day 15 to 37 leaned towards CD4+. Whether the second-wave clones peaking on day 37 were SARS-CoV-2 specific was not confirmed. The detection of some responding clones in pre-infection memory suggests that pre-existing cross-reactive memory T cells joined the SARS-CoV-2 response.

Points on this clonotype: There is no known antigen for this receptor. Base qualities are missing; no much larger clone stands one base away.

Ficoll-Paque density gradient centrifugation was used to isolate PBMCs. Via the germline V gene, CDR1 is SGHTA and CDR2 FQGNSA. CDR3 length: 16 amino acids, cysteine to phenylalanine. Of the read, only the CDR3 DNA is kept; its 48 bases are in frame from base 1. V gives up 1 base and J gives up 7 bases, and the segment between their germline ends measures 17 bases. The sequencer was an Illumina NovaSeq 6000. TCRalpha and TCRbeta cDNA libraries were built by 5'RACE with constant-segment primers, adding sample barcodes and unique molecular identifiers. RNA was extracted from every sample with Trizol reagent. Library amplification was performed in two PCR steps, and a second sample barcode and Illumina TruSeq adapters were introduced in the second step. Sequencing of the libraries was done on an Illumina NovaSeq, producing 2 x 150 bp paired-end reads. Per the authors' processing: Demultiplexing of reads and collapsing into UMI-guided consensus sequences were performed with migec v1.2.7. Using mixcr v2.1.11, the UMI consensuses were aligned to TRA and TRB V and J templates and assembled into clonotypes. Expanded or contracted clonotypes were those called significant by both edgeR and NoisET, with noise models trained on biological replicates. For edgeR calls, the cutoffs were a false discovery rate-adjusted p below 0.01 and a log2 fold-change threshold of 1. PCA with hierarchical clustering of max-normalized trajectories of the 1000 most abundant clonotypes was used as exploratory dynamics analysis. The CD4 or CD8 phenotype of responding clones was assigned using the separately sequenced CD4+ and CD8+ repertoires. TCRdb reprocessing: public reads trimmed at Q25 with fastp, clones called with MiXCR, in-frame beta chains kept. CDR3 protein sequences are deduplicated, and each keeps its most common genes and DNA. The V and J calls follow TCRdb's processing rather than the paper's. This sample gives roughly 250,000 distinct CDR3 sequences in total; about a sixth of them show up just once. The ten top clones hold 20% to 25% of the sample.

This chain joins TRBV7-2 to TRBJ2-1; the D gene is perhaps TRBD2, on 7 matching bases. Sequenced input: PBMCs or a T cell subset sorted from them (not recorded which). This clonotype was sampled from a man between 18 and 35 years old who had mild COVID-19 (a few samples of this study predate the infection). The sample titles of this study are shuffled in the database, so cell type and time point are left out; the donor was told from shared clones. The DNA sequence is TGTGCCAGCAGCTTAGAGACCGGACTAGGGGGAAATGAGCAGTTCTTC. This is translated as CASSLETGLGGNEQFF.